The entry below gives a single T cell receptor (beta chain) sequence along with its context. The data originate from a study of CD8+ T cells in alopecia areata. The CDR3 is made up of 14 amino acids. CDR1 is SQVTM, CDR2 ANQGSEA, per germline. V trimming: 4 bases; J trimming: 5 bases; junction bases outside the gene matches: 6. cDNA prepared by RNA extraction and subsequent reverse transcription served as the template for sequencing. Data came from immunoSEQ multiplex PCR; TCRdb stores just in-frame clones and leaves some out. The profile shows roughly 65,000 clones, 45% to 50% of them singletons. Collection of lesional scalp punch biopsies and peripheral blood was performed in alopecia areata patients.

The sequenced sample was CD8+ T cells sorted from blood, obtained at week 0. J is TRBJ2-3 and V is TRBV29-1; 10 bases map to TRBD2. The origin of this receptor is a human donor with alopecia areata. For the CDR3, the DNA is TGCAGCGTTGCCGCTAGCGGGAGTAAAGATACGCAGTATTTT. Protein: CSVAASGSKDTQYF.